Listed here are 11 T cell receptor beta chains from one sample, sequenced in a study of cytomegalovirus exposure and HLA in healthy donors. Sequencing was performed with immunoSEQ multiplex PCR; in TCRdb, only in-frame clones are kept and a portion is missing. The table records about 130,000 clones, about 88% of them present only once. The sequenced sample was PBMCs. All receptors come from a woman aged 18 to 35 in good health and CMV-seropositive.

The V and J genes are TRBV19 and TRBJ2-2; TRBD1 agrees at 7 bases. The CDR3 has 15 amino acids. V shed 11 bases, J shed 4 bases, and the junction held 13 bases outside the gene matches. Germline lookup yields CDR1 LNHDA and CDR2 SQIVND (reference sequence). The CDR3 loop reads CAARGPGQFTGELFF. CDR3 nucleotide sequence: TGTGCCGCACGAGGTCCGGGACAGTTCACCGGGGAGCTGTTTTTT.

The chain employs TRBV9 and TRBJ2-1; D gene unclear. CDR1 and CDR2 from the germline V gene are SGDLS and YYNGEE. This CDR3 is 16 amino acids long. Trimming stripped 0 bases from V and 7 bases from J, with 17 bases between. The CDR3 is CASSVDDVTVVNEQFF. The CDR3 DNA is TGTGCCAGCAGCGTAGACGATGTGACTGTCGTAAATGAGCAGTTCTTC.

This clone was observed a handful of times. The gene calls are TRBV27 and TRBJ1-5, with D unclear. V lost 6 bases to trimming and J lost 9 bases, with 6 bases between them. The germline gives CDR1 MNHEY, CDR2 SMNVEV (reference sequence). This CDR3 comprises 10 residues. The CDR3 DNA follows: TGTGCCAGCAGCCCGCGGCCCCAGCATTTT. Its protein product is CASSPRPQHF.

The V call is TRBV7-9, the J call TRBJ2-1; 7 bases line up with TRBD1. The V gene's germline CDR1 is SEHNR and CDR2 FQNEAQ (reference sequence). This CDR3 has 16 amino acids. V lost 5 bases, J lost 5 bases, and 12 bases stayed unmatched. CDR3 bases: TGTGCCAGCAGCGGACCCGCCGGGACAGTAAACAATGAGCAGTTCTTC. Protein sequence: CASSGPAGTVNNEQFF. The full variable domain, completed using reference TRBV7-9 and TRBJ2-1, is DTGVSQNPRHKITKRGQNVTFRCDPISEHNRLYWYRQTLGQGPEFLTYFQNEAQLEKSRLLSDRFSAERPKGSFSTLEIQRTEQGDSAMYLCASSGPAGTVNNEQFFGPGTRLTVL.

The rearrangement uses TRBV19 and TRBJ1-5; D ambiguous. V was shortened by 3 bases and J by 5 bases, with 14 bases between the two germline ends. Germline CDR1 and CDR2: LNHDA and SQIVND (reference sequence). The CDR3 runs 15 residues. CDR3 coding DNA: TGTGCCAGTAGTATTAATGAGGGATCCCATCAGCCCCAGCATTTT. It codes for CASSINEGSHQPQHF.

This clone was seen just once. The V call is TRBV6-1, the J call TRBJ1-1; TRBD1 aligns across 7 bases. The CDR3 contains 15 residues. Germline V gene lookup returns CDR1 MNHNS and CDR2 SASEGT. V lost 6 bases and J lost 0; bases outside the gene matches: 7. In DNA form, the CDR3 reads TGTGCCAGCAGAACAGGGGCGACTATGAACACTGAAGCTTTCTTT. It is translated as CASRTGATMNTEAFF.

The chain couples TRBV6-1 to TRBJ2-7, with TRBD2 matching over 7 bases. CDR3 length: 15 amino acids. Germline V lookup: CDR1 MNHNS, CDR2 SASEGT. V was clipped by 1 base and J by 5 bases; unmatched bases: 8. CDR3 sequence: CASSEGRSAGDEQYF. CDR3 bases: TGTGCCAGCAGTGAAGGCCGGTCCGCGGGGGACGAGCAGTACTTC.

The gene calls are TRBV5-1 and TRBJ1-1; unclear D gene. The CDR3 extends over 15 amino acids. Germline CDR1 is SGHRS and CDR2 is YFSETQ. The V and J ends lost 6 bases and 0 bases respectively, with 15 bases between them. The CDR3 DNA sequence: TGCGCCAGCACCCCCAAGGAGCCTTTGAACACTGAAGCTTTCTTT. It codes for CASTPKEPLNTEAFF.

This chain joins TRBV6-1 and TRBJ2-7; 9 bases match TRBD2. The trim removed 7 bases at V and 0 bases at J, leaving 7 bases unmatched. CDR1 is MNHNS and CDR2 is SASEGT in the germline V gene. The length of the CDR3 is 15 residues. The CDR3 DNA is TGTGCCAGCACCCCCAGCGGGGGGAGCTCCTACGAGCAGTACTTC. Translated, it gives CASTPSGGSSYEQYF.

This clone has a single count. The chain has TRBV5-4 and TRBJ2-3; 10 positions agree with TRBD1. The CDR3 length is 15 residues. CDR1 is SGHNT, CDR2 YYREEE, per germline (reference sequence). V lost 4 bases and J lost 2; bases outside the gene matches: 4. CDR3 sequence: CASSVGTGDTDTQYF. Written as DNA, the CDR3 is TGTGCCAGCAGCGTGGGGACAGGGGACACAGATACGCAGTATTTT.

The chain employs TRBV27 and TRBJ2-2; tentatively, D is TRBD1 (5 bases). This CDR3 spans 15 amino acids. The V end was cut by 5 bases, the J end by 6 bases, with 16 bases between. CDR1 is MNHEY, CDR2 SMNVEV, per germline (reference sequence). CDR3 loop: CASSRAGSIPGELFF. The CDR3 DNA is TGTGCCAGCAGTAGGGCAGGGTCTATCCCCGGGGAGCTGTTTTTT.